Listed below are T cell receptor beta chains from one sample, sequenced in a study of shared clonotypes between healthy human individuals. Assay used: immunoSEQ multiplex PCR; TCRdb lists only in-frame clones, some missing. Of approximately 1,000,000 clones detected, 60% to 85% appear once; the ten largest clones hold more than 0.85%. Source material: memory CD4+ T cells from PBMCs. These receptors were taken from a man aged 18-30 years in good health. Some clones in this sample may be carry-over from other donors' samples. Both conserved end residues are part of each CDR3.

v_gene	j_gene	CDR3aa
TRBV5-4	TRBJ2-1	CASSNPGGSEQFF
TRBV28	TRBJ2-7	CASSLTSGRSHEQYF
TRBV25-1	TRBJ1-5	CASSAHRDNQPQHF
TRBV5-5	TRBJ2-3	CASNLGYPLGDTQYF
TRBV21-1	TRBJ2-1	CASSNRGRAGHEQFF
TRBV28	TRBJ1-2	CASSFGPVGYTF
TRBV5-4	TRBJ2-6	CASSLEGDSGANVLTF
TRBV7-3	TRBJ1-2	CASSFSGSNYGYTF
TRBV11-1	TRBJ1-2	CASSQENRLANYGYTF
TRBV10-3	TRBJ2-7	CAISDGDRAHEQYF
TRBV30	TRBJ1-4	CAWSGVFATNEKLFF
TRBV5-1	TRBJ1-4	CASSLSRDREKLFF
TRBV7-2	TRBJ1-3	CASSSGRGNTIYF
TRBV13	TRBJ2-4	CASSTGQGGNIQYF
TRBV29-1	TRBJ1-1	CSVEPGQGATNTEAFF
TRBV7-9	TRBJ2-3	CASSLRSRTDTQYF
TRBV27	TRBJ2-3	CASSFTSGRATQYF
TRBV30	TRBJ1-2	CAWSAGGVYGYTF
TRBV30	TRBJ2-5	CAWDPGVAVLQGQYF
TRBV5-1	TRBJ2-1	CASSLAGLGLAGARSYNEQFF
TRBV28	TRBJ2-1	CASSFSFRVAGEDSSYNEQFF
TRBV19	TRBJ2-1	CASSSLAGVNEQFF
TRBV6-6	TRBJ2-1	CASSLVGGPNNEQFF
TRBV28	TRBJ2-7	CASGGSSYEQYF
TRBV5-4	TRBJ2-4	CASSLERGRGAKNIQYF
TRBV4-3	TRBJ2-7	CASSQEHGYEQYF
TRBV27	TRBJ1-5	CASSSRGQPQHF
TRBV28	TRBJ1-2	CASSLRQFYGYTF
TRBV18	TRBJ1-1	CASSPDLMDSQAFF
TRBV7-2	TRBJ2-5	CASSSYRDQQETQYF
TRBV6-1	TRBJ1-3	CASSVITGTSGNTIYF
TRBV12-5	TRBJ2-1	CASGLAPTFSGPPNQDEQFF
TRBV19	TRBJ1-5	CASSPIGGVYQPQHF
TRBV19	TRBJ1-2	CASKRGEGHYGYTF
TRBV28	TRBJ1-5	CASSRANQPQHF
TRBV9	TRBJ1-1	CASSESDRGIAAFF
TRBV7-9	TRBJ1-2	CASSTQGRGGYYTF
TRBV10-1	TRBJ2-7	CARAGLVNYEQYF
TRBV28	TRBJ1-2	CASSLRVAGPYGYTF
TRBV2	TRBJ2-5	CASSSGQPQAQYF
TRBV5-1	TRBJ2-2	CASSLERQNTGELFF
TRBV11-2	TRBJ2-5	CASSPTAQETQYF
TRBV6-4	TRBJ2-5	CASSSDRGETQYF
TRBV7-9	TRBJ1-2	CASSFQDREGGYTF
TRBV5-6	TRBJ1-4	CASSSLGVAGEKLFF
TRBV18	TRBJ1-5	CASSPTENSNQPQHF
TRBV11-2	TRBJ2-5	CASSLMETQYF
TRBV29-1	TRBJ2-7	CSVRGPNGLAGGEQYF
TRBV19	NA	CASSSWTSGRAFDEQYF
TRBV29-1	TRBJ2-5	CSVGRRREMQETQYF
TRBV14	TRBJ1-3	CASSQVGGLSGNTIYF
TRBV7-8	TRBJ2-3	CASSLVLAGTPSTDTQYF
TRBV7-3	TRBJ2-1	CASSPQASLPHEQFF
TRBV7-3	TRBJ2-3	CASSLMGQSTDTQYF
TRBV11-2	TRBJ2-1	CASSTHGQGEQFF
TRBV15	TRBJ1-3	CATSRPGHRGSGNTIYF
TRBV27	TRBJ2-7	CASSFNWLAGTSYEQYF